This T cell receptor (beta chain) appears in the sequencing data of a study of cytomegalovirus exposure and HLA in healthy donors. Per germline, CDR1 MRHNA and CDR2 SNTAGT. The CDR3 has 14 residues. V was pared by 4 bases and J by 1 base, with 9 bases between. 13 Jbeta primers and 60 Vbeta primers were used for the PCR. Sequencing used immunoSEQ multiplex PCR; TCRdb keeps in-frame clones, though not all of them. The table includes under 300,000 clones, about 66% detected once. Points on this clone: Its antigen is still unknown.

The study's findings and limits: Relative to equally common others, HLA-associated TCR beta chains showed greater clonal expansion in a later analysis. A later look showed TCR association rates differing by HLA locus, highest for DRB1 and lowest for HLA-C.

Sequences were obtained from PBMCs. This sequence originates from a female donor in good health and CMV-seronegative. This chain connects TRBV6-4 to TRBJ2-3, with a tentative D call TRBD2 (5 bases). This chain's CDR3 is CASSVGGGTDTQYF. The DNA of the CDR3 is TGTGCCAGCAGTGTCGGAGGAGGCACAGATACGCAGTATTTT.